The rows below give T cell receptor beta chains drawn from one sample of a study of blood T cell repertoires in COVID-19. Sequencing was performed with immunoSEQ multiplex PCR; in TCRdb, only in-frame clones are kept and a portion is missing. Altogether roughly 7,200 clones are present, 70% to 90% being singletons, with the ten largest covering 10%. Sequenced: peripheral blood. These receptors originate from a man aged 65 to 85 with active COVID-19. Both conserved end residues are part of each CDR3. The order of the fields is J gene, D gene, V gene, clone size, CDR3 DNA, CDR3 protein. The D gene is left open where the match is weak. Clone size is given for some rows only: seen once, a few or many times, or a class if the clone is expanded.

j_gene: TRBJ2-1; d_gene: -; v_gene: TRBV9; abundance: -; CDR3nt: TGTGCCAGCAGCGTAGGGACAGTGAGAAATGAGCAGTTCTTC; CDR3aa: CASSVGTVRNEQFF
j_gene: TRBJ2-7; d_gene: -; v_gene: TRBV27; abundance: few; CDR3nt: TGTGCCAGCGCAACCACCAGCGACAGCTCCTACGAGCAGTACTTC; CDR3aa: CASATTSDSSYEQYF
j_gene: TRBJ2-5; d_gene: TRBD1; v_gene: TRBV15; abundance: -; CDR3nt: TGTGCCACCAGCACCACCAGACAGGGGTTAGAGACCCAGTACTTC; CDR3aa: CATSTTRQGLETQYF
j_gene: TRBJ2-7; d_gene: TRBD1; v_gene: TRBV29-1; abundance: -; CDR3nt: TGCAGCGCTTACGCCGGGACAGGAAACTACGAGCAGTACTTC; CDR3aa: CSAYAGTGNYEQYF
j_gene: TRBJ1-5; d_gene: TRBD1; v_gene: TRBV3-1/TRBV3-2; abundance: -; CDR3nt: TGTGCCAGCAGCCGGGGACAGCGCAATCAGCCCCAGCATTTT; CDR3aa: CASSRGQRNQPQHF
j_gene: TRBJ2-7; d_gene: TRBD2; v_gene: TRBV18; abundance: -; CDR3nt: TGTGCCAGCTCACCCGCACTAGCGGTCGACTCCTACGAGCAGTACTTC; CDR3aa: CASSPALAVDSYEQYF
j_gene: TRBJ2-5; d_gene: -; v_gene: TRBV6-5; abundance: -; CDR3nt: TGTGCCAGCAGCTGGGACTCCCGCCCAGAGACCCAGTACTTC; CDR3aa: CASSWDSRPETQYF
j_gene: TRBJ1-2; d_gene: -; v_gene: TRBV19; abundance: -; CDR3nt: TGTGCCAGTAGTATTATGACAGCTAACTATGGCTACACCTTC; CDR3aa: CASSIMTANYGYTF
j_gene: TRBJ1-3; d_gene: TRBD1; v_gene: TRBV7-9; abundance: few; CDR3nt: TGTGCCAGCAGCCCACGGTGGACAGGGGACGGAAACACCATATATTTT; CDR3aa: CASSPRWTGDGNTIYF
j_gene: TRBJ1-6; d_gene: TRBD1; v_gene: TRBV28; abundance: -; CDR3nt: TGTGCCAGCAGTTTCCAGAGGACAGGCCGCTATAATTCACCCCTCCACTTT; CDR3aa: CASSFQRTGRYNSPLHF
j_gene: TRBJ1-6; d_gene: -; v_gene: TRBV6-5; abundance: -; CDR3nt: TGTGCCAGCAGTTCCGGTCCCAATAATTCACCCCTCCACTTT; CDR3aa: CASSSGPNNSPLHF
j_gene: TRBJ2-5; d_gene: -; v_gene: TRBV25-1; abundance: -; CDR3nt: TGTGCCAGCAGTACACTGGCTGGGGCCGGTGAGACCCAGTACTTC; CDR3aa: CASSTLAGAGETQYF
j_gene: TRBJ2-7; d_gene: TRBD2; v_gene: TRBV9; abundance: -; CDR3nt: TGTGCCAGCAGCGTAACCGGGGGGAGCGAGCAGTACTTC; CDR3aa: CASSVTGGSEQYF
j_gene: TRBJ1-1; d_gene: -; v_gene: TRBV27; abundance: -; CDR3nt: TGTGCCAGCAGCCGGTGGGGGGAAGTGAACACTGAAGCTTTCTTT; CDR3aa: CASSRWGEVNTEAFF
j_gene: TRBJ1-2; d_gene: TRBD1; v_gene: TRBV30; abundance: -; CDR3nt: TGTGCCTGGAGTACAGGGGCGTATGGCTACACCTTC; CDR3aa: CAWSTGAYGYTF
j_gene: TRBJ1-6; d_gene: -; v_gene: TRBV6-6; abundance: -; CDR3nt: TGTGCCAGCAGTTACTCGACTTCAAATTCACCCCTCCACTTT; CDR3aa: CASSYSTSNSPLHF
j_gene: TRBJ1-1; d_gene: -; v_gene: TRBV10-3; abundance: -; CDR3nt: TGTGCCATCAGTGAGTTGAGGGGGACTGAAGCTTTCTTT; CDR3aa: CAISELRGTEAFF
j_gene: TRBJ2-4; d_gene: TRBD2; v_gene: TRBV6-1; abundance: once; CDR3nt: TGTGCCAGCAATCCTAGCGGGGGGGTTAACATTCAGTACTTC; CDR3aa: CASNPSGGVNIQYF
j_gene: TRBJ2-5; d_gene: TRBD2; v_gene: TRBV9; abundance: few; CDR3nt: TGTGCCAGCAGCGTAGCGGGGGGGAAAGTAGAGACCCAGTACTTC; CDR3aa: CASSVAGGKVETQYF